A single T cell receptor (beta chain) is shown here with its context. What it recognizes is unknown. There are 13 residues in the CDR3. Germline V gene sequence: CDR1 DFQATT, CDR2 SNEGSKA (reference sequence). V was pared by 8 bases and J by 3 bases, with 14 bases between. The source of the sample is a study of post-analysis software for immune sequencing data. Study observations and caveats: Four or five TRBV segments occurring more often in patients than controls included TRBV5-6, TRBV5-1 and TRBV20-1.

Prepared libraries of TCR beta cDNA carried unique molecular identifiers. TCRdb re-derived calls from the PCR reads in MiXCR, one entry per CDR3 protein. This sample has 350,000 to 450,000 distinct CDR3 sequences, with approximately 37% found just once. The TCR sequence derives from a girl aged 2-10 years with multiple sclerosis. Material for sequencing was blood. The rearrangement joins TRBV20-1 to TRBJ2-1; possible D gene TRBD2, 6 bases. CDR3 coding DNA: TGCAGTACCCCCGGGACTGGCTACAATGAGCAGTTCTTC. It is translated as CSTPGTGYNEQFF.